One and the same sample provided the 21 T cell receptor beta chains below, sequenced in a study of blood T cell repertoires in COVID-19. Assay: immunoSEQ multiplex PCR; the TCRdb copy retains only in-frame clones and omits some. Of about 210,000 clones in the sample, about 91% were seen once. The sample taken for sequencing was PBMCs or T cells enriched from blood (not recorded which). The receptors shown here come from a woman aged 40 to 50 with acute COVID-19.

The rearrangement uses TRBV14 and TRBJ2-3, with 8 positions matching TRBD2. The trim removed 7 bases at V and 5 bases at J, leaving 5 bases unmatched. Germline V gives CDR1 SGHDN, CDR2 FVKESK. The CDR3 extends over 13 amino acids. CDR3 DNA: TGTGCCAGCAACCTTAGCGGGAAAGATACGCAGTATTTT. Its protein product is CASNLSGKDTQYF. Using reference TRBV14 and TRBJ2-3 for the parts outside the CDR3, the full variable domain is EAGVTQFPSHSVIEKGQTVTLRCDPISGHDNLYWYRRVMGKEIKFLLHFVKESKQDESGMPNNRFLAERTGGTYSTLKVQPAELEDSGVYFCASNLSGKDTQYFGPGTRLTVL.

This clone was seen just once. The genes are TRBV2 and TRBJ1-4, with D tentatively TRBD1 (6 bases). This CDR3 region has 13 residues. CDR1 and CDR2 from the germline V gene are SNHLY and FYNNEI. Trimming took off 3 bases at V and 5 bases at J, with 7 bases between the two ends. The CDR3 nucleotides are TGTGCCAGCAGTGATCAGGGGAATGAAAAACTGTTTTTT. Protein: CASSDQGNEKLFF.

V usage is TRBV18 and J usage is TRBJ1-1; possibly TRBD1 for D (5 bases). Per the germline V gene, CDR1 is KGHSH and CDR2 is LQKENI. Trimming removed 5 bases at V and 5 bases at J, with 21 bases between. The CDR3 runs 16 residues. The CDR3 coding sequence is TGTGCCAGCTCATCAAGTTACCCGGTCGGGGGGACTGAAGCTTTCTTT. Its translation is CASSSSYPVGGTEAFF.

The rearrangement joins TRBV10-1 to TRBJ2-3; 15 bases fit TRBD2. J lost 8 bases, V lost 4 bases, and 10 bases had no gene match. CDR1 is WNHNN and CDR2 is SYGVQD in the germline V gene (reference sequence). This CDR3 contains 17 residues. CDR3 amino acids: CASSASRTSGGASTQYF. CDR3 in DNA: TGCGCCAGCAGTGCCTCAAGGACTAGCGGGGGGGCGAGTACGCAGTATTTT.

The rearrangement links TRBV28 to TRBJ2-7, with 7 bases fitting TRBD1. V lost 5 bases to trimming and J lost 2 bases; unmatched junction nucleotides: 9. CDR1 is MDHEN and CDR2 is SYDVKM in the germline V gene. This CDR3 region has 15 residues. Here the CDR3 DNA reads TGTGCCAGCAGTCGTCGACAGGGCATCACCTACGAGCAGTACGTC. Translating gives CASSRRQGITYEQYV.

About this clone itself: Other DNA variants within this sample encode the same CDR3. The rearrangement uses TRBV3-1 (or the pseudogene TRBV3-2) and TRBJ1-1, with a weak D call TRBD1 (6 bases). Trimming shortened V by 4 bases and J by 1 base, and 10 bases separated the two germline ends. Germline CDR1 is LGHDT and CDR2 is YNNKEL (reference sequence). CDR3 length: 14 residues. CDR3 loop: CASSPWTENTEAFF. CDR3 DNA: TGTGCCAGCAGCCCTTGGACAGAGAACACTGAAGCTTTCTTT.

This chain connects TRBV11-2 to TRBJ2-7; 14 nucleotides line up with TRBD2. The V segment lost 5 bases and the J segment 3 bases; nucleotides outside the gene matches: 6. CDR3 length: 16 amino acids. From germline, CDR1 is SGHAT and CDR2 FQNNGV. The chain's CDR3 is CASSQGLAGVHYEQYF. CDR3 in DNA: TGTGCCAGCAGCCAGGGACTAGCGGGGGTTCACTACGAGCAGTACTTC.

This chain links TRBV9 with TRBJ1-3, with 8 positions matching TRBD1. Looked up from germline, CDR1 is SGDLS and CDR2 is YYNGEE. The CDR3 contains 15 residues. V lost 5 bases and J lost 0; bases outside the gene matches: 4. CDR3 nucleotides: TGTGCCAGCAGAGAGGACAGGGACTCTGGAAACACCATATATTTT. Its translation is CASREDRDSGNTIYF.

In this sample, this clone turned up many times. The chain carries TRBV3-1 (or the pseudogene TRBV3-2) and TRBJ1-3, with 7 bases identical to TRBD1. CDR1 is LGHDT, CDR2 YNNKEL, per germline (reference sequence). Unmatched junction bases numbered 6, after V lost 1 base and J lost 0 bases. The CDR3 has 17 amino acids. The CDR3 DNA reads TGTGCCAGCAGCCAAGGAGGAGGGGGCACCTCTGGAAACACCATATATTTT. It codes for CASSQGGGGTSGNTIYF.

V gene TRBV11-2 combines with J gene TRBJ2-3, with 9 bases lining up with TRBD2. The CDR3 covers 15 residues. CDR1 is SGHAT, CDR2 FQNNGV, per germline. V was clipped by 4 bases and J by 5 bases; unmatched bases: 7. The CDR3 DNA is TGTGCCAGCAGCTCTGGCGGGGGGGTGGTAGATACGCAGTATTTT. It yields the protein CASSSGGGVVDTQYF.

The chain combines TRBV5-6 with TRBJ1-2; 7 bases match TRBD1. The CDR3 runs 14 residues. J gave up 8 bases and V 2 bases, and 9 bases lay outside the gene matches. Germline values: CDR1 SGHDT, CDR2 YYEEEE. DNA of the CDR3: TGTGCCAGCAGCTTAGGGACAGTGAAGGGAGGCTACACCTTC. Translating gives CASSLGTVKGGYTF. The full variable domain, with the rest looked up from reference TRBV5-6 and TRBJ1-2, is DAGVTQSPTHLIKTRGQQVTLRCSPKSGHDTVSWYQQALGQGPQFIFQYYEEEERQRGNFPDRFSGHQFPNYSSELNVNALLLGDSALYLCASSLGTVKGGYTFGSGTRLTVV.

V usage is TRBV25-1 and J usage is TRBJ2-2; 8 bases fit TRBD1. V dropped 7 bases and J dropped 1; count of bases not matched to a gene: 2. The CDR3 runs 14 residues. Germline V gives CDR1 MGHDK, CDR2 SYGVNS. CDR3 DNA sequence: TGTGCCAGCAAAGGGACAGGGAACACCGGGGAGCTGTTTTTT. Its translation is CASKGTGNTGELFF.

The rearrangement uses TRBV5-1 and TRBJ2-5, with no clear D. Trimming stripped 1 base from V and 1 base from J, with 5 bases between. CDR3 length equals 13 residues. Germline CDR1 SGHRS, CDR2 YFSETQ. The CDR3 sequence is CASSLNGQETQYF. CDR3 nucleotide sequence: TGCGCCAGCAGCTTGAACGGCCAAGAGACCCAGTACTTC.

This chain links TRBV11-2 with TRBJ1-1; perhaps TRBD1 as D (5 bases). Trimming pared 5 bases from V and 5 bases from J, leaving 15 bases between. Per the germline V gene, CDR1 is SGHAT and CDR2 is FQNNGV. The CDR3 contains 14 residues. CDR3 in amino acids: CASSNRDYATEAFF. The DNA for the CDR3 is TGTGCCAGCAGCAATCGGGACTATGCGACTGAAGCTTTCTTT.

The V gene is TRBV5-1, the J gene TRBJ1-2; 7 bases line up with TRBD1. From germline, CDR1 is SGHRS and CDR2 YFSETQ. This CDR3 has 17 residues. The V and J ends lost 0 bases and 0 bases, in that order; junction bases with no gene match: 8. DNA for the CDR3: TGCGCCAGCAGCTTGGTTGGACGACAGGGTGCTAACTATGGCTACACCTTC. Amino acid sequence: CASSLVGRQGANYGYTF. The full variable domain, rest sourced from reference TRBV5-1 and TRBJ1-2, is KAGVTQTPRYLIKTRGQQVTLSCSPISGHRSVSWYQQTPGQGLQFLFEYFSETQRNKGNFPGRFSGRQFSNSRSEMNVSTLELGDSALYLCASSLVGRQGANYGYTFGSGTRLTVV.

The rearrangement uses TRBV2 and TRBJ2-1, with 11 positions matching TRBD2. The germline V gene has CDR1 SNHLY and CDR2 FYNNEI. The CDR3 totals 18 residues. The V gene end was trimmed by 1 base and the J gene end by 3 bases; junction bases not matched to a gene: 8. CDR3 residues: CASSEGAWGLAVYNEQFF. CDR3 coding DNA: TGTGCCAGCAGTGAAGGGGCTTGGGGACTAGCGGTCTACAATGAGCAGTTCTTC.

The chain is built from TRBV10-3 and TRBJ1-5, with D maybe TRBD1 (6 bases). Trimming left V 10 bases short and J 3 bases short, with 13 bases between. This CDR3 has 13 residues. Germline V CDR1 and CDR2: ENHRY, SYGVKD. CDR3 sequence: CATTGQFNQPQHF. The CDR3 nucleotides read TGTGCCACCACTGGACAGTTCAATCAGCCCCAGCATTTT.

The sample holds a few counts of this clone. The chain combines TRBV7-8 with TRBJ1-2; TRBD1 aligns across 9 bases. The V gene's germline CDR1 is SGHVS and CDR2 FQNEAQ. Germline trimming cut 5 bases from V and 3 bases from J; bases unmatched to any gene: 7. This CDR3 comprises 15 residues. The CDR3 coding sequence is TGTGCCAGCAGCCCAAGGGACAGGGTGGACTATGGCTACACCTTC. It specifies CASSPRDRVDYGYTF.

The genes are TRBV2 and TRBJ2-2; 8 bases are a match to TRBD1. Germline V lookup: CDR1 SNHLY, CDR2 FYNNEI. The CDR3 consists of 15 residues. J was trimmed by 7 bases and V by 3 bases; bases with no gene match: 7. The CDR3 protein is CASSERSGGIGELFF. CDR3 nucleotides: TGTGCCAGCAGTGAGAGGTCAGGGGGCATCGGGGAGCTGTTTTTT.

The chain combines TRBV10-3 with TRBJ2-7, with 7 bases fitting TRBD2. From germline, CDR1 is ENHRY and CDR2 SYGVKD. The V segment lost 6 bases and the J segment 2 bases; nucleotides outside the gene matches: 4. This CDR3 has 13 amino acids. The chain's CDR3 is CAISRTSAYEQYV. DNA of the CDR3: TGTGCCATCAGCCGAACTAGCGCCTACGAGCAGTACGTC.

The CDR3 nucleotides are TGCAGCGTTGGGTATGGGGGGGCCGGGGAGCTGTTTTTT. Encoded protein: CSVGYGGAGELFF. The chain carries TRBV29-1 and TRBJ2-2, with TRBD2 identical over 7 bases. CDR1 and CDR2 (germline): SQVTM, ANQGSEA. Losses at the gene ends were 4 bases for V and 6 bases for J; bases not matched to a gene: 5. The CDR3 has 13 residues.